This T cell receptor beta chain was captured in a study of blood T cell repertoires in COVID-19 (dated by TCRdb to the early 2020s). Regarding the study in general: The collaborator samples originated in the United States, Italy and Spain and spanned the acute and convalescent phases of COVID-19. A freely available public database, intended as a resource for researchers studying the immune response to SARS-CoV-2, is where the repertoires were released. Samples were obtained from the ongoing ImmuneRACE study (first 160 participants) and from 950 to 1,500 subjects provided by 6 global collaborators. Nearly every sample came with metadata listing a de-identified subject ID, COVID-19 status, age in years and sex. The prospective study material was composed of cDNA or gDNA derived from T cells, B-cell-depleted T cells, or PBMCs. The dataset comprised deeply sampled blood TCRbeta repertoires from subjects exposed to, actively infected with, or recovered from COVID-19. HLA class I and class II types, where available, came from metadata supplied by the sample provider rather than from assay-based typing.

Enrolling through a virtual design, the prospective study's participants ranged in age from roughly 18 to 95 years and lived across about two dozen United States geographic areas. Cohort assignment in the prospective study relied on participant-reported clinical history from a screening survey and a study questionnaire. ImmuneRACE Cohort 3 recovered participants were defined by two consecutive negative NP/OP PCR tests, healthcare professional clearance, or symptom resolution. Each participant in the prospective study had whole blood, serum and a nasopharyngeal or oropharyngeal swab collected by mobile phlebotomists. Prospective study participants could optionally give additional blood draws and questionnaires over an approximately 2-month period. Blood samples from the prospective study were shipped frozen or at room temperature prior to DNA extraction. Comments on this clone: Its target antigen remains unknown. Per-nucleotide qualities are absent, and no much larger clonotype sits a single base away.

TCRbeta CDR3 regions were amplified from genomic DNA by means of the immunoSEQ Assay, a bias-controlled multiplex PCR. The authors' analysis ran thus. Nucleated cell counts per sample were estimated from amplification of reference gene primers within the assay. To quantify the absolute abundance of each unique TCRbeta CDR3 rearrangement, sequence reads were collapsed and filtered. Productive Simpson clonality was computed per sample as the square root of Simpson's diversity index over productive rearrangements. The source is immuneACCESS, and TCRdb retained only in-frame sequences with V and J called. Part of the clones is not carried over; for the studies checked, unresolved V genes explain less than half of this, and the remainder is unexplained. D and trimming come from the DNA, and the V and J calls and clone size come from that table. Counted in this sample were about 330,000 clones; around 87% of them appeared once. The top ten clones comprise about 5.2% of the sample.

What the work shows at the level of the full study, not this receptor alone: The amount of clinical and demographic metadata varied by source and participant and was provided uncurated.

Trimming takes 6 bases from V and 5 bases from J, and the germline ends sit 17 bases apart. The CDR3 covers 14 residues, taking in both the cysteine and the phenylalanine. Only CDR3 DNA is held: 42 bases, read in frame from base 1. From a lookup of the germline V gene, CDR1 and CDR2 are SGDLS and YYNGEE. The clonotype was recovered from a woman younger than 45 who had recovered from COVID-19. Sample: PBMCs or T cells enriched from blood (not recorded which). The chain uses TRBV9 and TRBJ1-2; a tentative D call is TRBD1 (6 bases match). The sequence in DNA is TGTGCCAGCACCTCTGTTGCAGGGGTATATGGCTACACCTTC. It encodes CASTSVAGVYGYTF. When the CDR3 is completed using the reference TRBV9 and TRBJ1-2 genes on either side, the full variable domain is DSGVTQTPKHLITATGQRVTLRCSPRSGDLSVYWYQQSLDQGLQFLIQYYNGEERAKGNILERFSAQQFPDLHSELNLSSLELGDSALYFCASTSVAGVYGYTFGSGTRLTVV.